This TCR beta chain was captured in a study of cytomegalovirus exposure and HLA in healthy donors. Study outcomes and limitations: Later analysis identified a missense DCLRE1C variant that was linked to TCR beta V- and J-gene trimming. Altogether, some 160 TCR beta chains were recorded as cytomegalovirus-associated. Presence/absence analysis assumed near-uniform sequencing depth across donors.

The CDR3 totals 18 residues. With V trimmed by 6 bases and J by 3 bases, 12 bases remained unmatched. Germline loops: CDR1 SGHVS, CDR2 FNYEAQ. The PCR had 60 Vbeta and 13 Jbeta primers. Data came from immunoSEQ multiplex PCR; TCRdb stores just in-frame clones and leaves some out. The data hold 100,000 to 150,000 clones, with about four fifths observed a single time. To note about this clone: Its antigen is not identified.

This rearrangement joins TRBV7-6 to TRBJ2-5, with TRBD2 identical over 14 bases. The specimen was PBMCs. The clonotype originates from a man aged 18 to 29 in good health and CMV-seronegative. Here the CDR3 DNA reads TGTGCCAGCAGACGTAATGGTAGGGGACTAGCGGGAGAAGAGACCCAGTACTTC. Protein product: CASRRNGRGLAGEETQYF.